The clone carrying this T cell receptor (beta chain) was counted many times. The target antigen is unknown. Findings and caveats of the study: Tumor-infiltrating Treg TCR alpha and beta sequences overlapped most with tumor naive CD4+ T cells, then blood naive. Tumor memory CD4+ T cell TCR gene usage clustered with blood and lymph node memory CD4+ cells and lymph node naive CD4+ cells.

Cells sorted as Tregs were CD4+, CD25+ and CD127-/low. Germline trimming cut 2 bases from V and 3 bases from J; bases unmatched to any gene: 4. The length of the CDR3 is 15 residues. Germline assignment: CDR1 LGHNA and CDR2 YNFKEQ. After constant-region reverse-primer amplification, full-length variable regions underwent semi-nested PCR with Nested Universal Primer A. TCRdb re-called the 5' RACE reads through MiXCR, storing one row per CDR3 protein. The sample yields tens of thousands of distinct CDR3 sequences, about 25% seen once. The clonotype was recovered from a female donor with breast cancer. The rearrangement uses TRBV4-2 and TRBJ1-2, with TRBD1 matching over 9 bases. The sample was tumor-infiltrating Tregs sorted from the breast tumor. The CDR3 is CASSQPDRGDYGYTF. In DNA form, the CDR3 reads TGTGCCAGCAGCCAACCGGACAGGGGTGACTATGGCTACACCTTC.